The rows below give T cell receptor beta chains drawn from one sample of a study of T cell responses to AZD1222 COVID-19 vaccine. Using immunoSEQ multiplex PCR, the repertoire was profiled, and TCRdb retains in-frame clones only, with some absent. The table lists 150,000 to 200,000 clones, around nine tenths of them singletons. The sample was peripheral blood, taken 28 days after the second dose of the MenACWY control vaccine. The receptors shown here come from an adult who received the MenACWY meningococcal vaccine as a control. Each CDR3 is given with its conserved first and last residue. A D gene is named only where the DNA matches it firmly. Rows give clone size only sometimes, using once, few, many, or a class for an expanded clone.

V gene	J gene	clone size	D gene	CDR3 protein	CDR3 DNA
TRBV2	TRBJ2-3	.	.	CASSRQTDTQYF	TGTGCCAGCAGTAGACAGACAGATACGCAGTATTTT
TRBV19	TRBJ2-2	.	.	CASSAQTNTGELFF	TGTGCCAGTAGCGCACAGACGAACACCGGGGAGCTGTTTTTT
TRBV7-3	TRBJ2-5	.	.	CASSPQAWKTQYF	TGTGCCAGCAGCCCCCAGGCTTGGAAGACCCAGTACTTC
TRBV2	TRBJ1-4	.	TRBD1	CASFETGVSEKLFF	TGTGCCAGCTTCGAGACAGGGGTTTCGGAAAAACTGTTTTTT
TRBV27	TRBJ2-7	.	.	CASSPRGPSYEQYF	TGTGCCAGCAGTCCACGGGGTCCTTCCTACGAGCAGTACTTC
TRBV29-1	TRBJ2-1	.	.	CSVEDRESYNEQFF	TGCAGCGTTGAAGACAGGGAATCCTACAATGAGCAGTTCTTC
TRBV6-2/TRBV6-3	TRBJ2-7	.	.	CASSYGSRSGVLSEQYF	TGTGCCAGCAGTTACGGTAGTCGGTCCGGGGTTCTGAGCGAGCAGTACTTC
TRBV9	TRBJ1-4	.	TRBD1	CASSAEGAPNEKLFF	TGTGCCAGCAGCGCCGAGGGGGCACCTAATGAAAAACTGTTTTTT
TRBV30	TRBJ2-1	.	TRBD2	CAWSFTSGSNSYNEQFF	TGTGCCTGGAGTTTCACTAGCGGAAGCAACTCCTACAATGAGCAGTTCTTC
TRBV9	TRBJ2-7	.	.	CASSPDPRSTEQYF	TGTGCCAGCAGCCCCGACCCACGCTCCACCGAGCAGTACTTC
TRBV10-2	TRBJ1-2	.	.	CASSEWGGADGYTF	TGCGCCAGCAGTGAATGGGGAGGGGCCGATGGCTACACCTTC
TRBV5-1	TRBJ2-2	.	.	CASSLEAENTGELFF	TGCGCCAGCAGCTTGGAGGCGGAAAACACCGGGGAGCTGTTTTTT
TRBV5-1	TRBJ2-3	.	.	CASSLIRITDTQYF	TGCGCCAGCAGCTTGATCCGGATTACAGATACGCAGTATTTT
TRBV7-3	TRBJ1-1	once	.	CASSPSGGLGEAFF	TGTGCCAGCAGCCCCAGTGGGGGGTTGGGTGAAGCTTTCTTT
TRBV6-5	TRBJ1-2	.	TRBD1	CASRVGQADNYGYTF	TGTGCCAGCAGGGTAGGACAGGCGGATAACTATGGCTACACCTTC
TRBV18	TRBJ2-7	.	.	CASSPISSYEQYF	TGTGCCAGCTCACCAATTAGCTCCTACGAGCAGTACTTC
TRBV29-1	TRBJ2-5	.	.	CSVAVQETQYF	TGCAGCGTTGCAGTACAAGAGACCCAGTACTTC
TRBV6-2/TRBV6-3	TRBJ2-3	.	.	CASSSPSREPVDTQYF	TGTGCCAGCAGTTCCCCTAGTCGAGAGCCGGTGGATACGCAGTATTTT
TRBV25-1	TRBJ1-6	.	.	CASRTPGEGTPLHF	TGTGCCAGCCGAACCCCAGGGGAAGGGACACCCCTCCACTTT
TRBV14	TRBJ2-5	.	TRBD1	CASSLVLTTGEGTQYF	TGTGCCAGCAGCCTTGTCCTGACGACAGGGGAAGGGACCCAGTACTTC
TRBV6-5	TRBJ1-2	.	TRBD1	CASSPGGGYGYTF	TGTGCCAGCAGTCCAGGGGGCGGCTATGGCTACACCTTC
TRBV13	TRBJ1-1	.	.	CASSPMGMEVTEAFF	TGTGCCAGCAGCCCCATGGGAATGGAGGTCACTGAAGCTTTCTTT
TRBV9	TRBJ1-1	.	.	CASSQGQMNTEAFF	TGTGCCAGCAGCCAAGGACAGATGAACACTGAAGCTTTCTTT
TRBV21-1	TRBJ2-4	.	.	CASRRTGAKKNIQYF	TGTGCCAGCAGAAGGACAGGGGCGAAAAAAAACATTCAGTACTTC
TRBV2	TRBJ1-1	.	.	CASRYGGSVAFF	TGTGCCAGCAGATATGGGGGATCAGTTGCTTTCTTT
TRBV11-3	TRBJ2-1	once	TRBD2	CASTPGREGPLNEQFF	TGTGCCAGCACACCGGGGCGGGAGGGACCTTTGAATGAGCAGTTCTTC
TRBV9	TRBJ1-4	.	.	CASSVGAGNEKLFF	TGTGCCAGCAGCGTAGGTGCCGGAAATGAAAAACTGTTTTTT
TRBV7-6	TRBJ1-4	.	.	CASSRRAGAPYNEKLFF	TGTGCCAGCAGCCGTAGGGCCGGGGCGCCTTATAATGAAAAACTGTTTTTT
TRBV5-1	TRBJ2-3	.	.	CASRLGMGTDTQYF	TGCGCCAGCAGGTTAGGGATGGGCACAGATACGCAGTATTTT
TRBV10-3	TRBJ1-2	.	TRBD1	CAISEGQGGGYTF	TGTGCCATCAGTGAAGGACAGGGTGGTGGCTACACCTTC
TRBV30	TRBJ1-2	.	.	CAGSQGQYGYTF	TGTGCCGGGAGCCAGGGCCAGTATGGCTACACCTTC
TRBV14	TRBJ1-2	.	TRBD1	CASSRQGYGYTF	TGTGCCAGCAGTCGACAGGGATATGGCTACACCTTC
TRBV6-5	TRBJ1-4	.	TRBD1	CASRETGVNEKLFF	TGTGCCAGCAGAGAGACAGGGGTTAATGAAAAACTGTTTTTT
TRBV30	TRBJ1-2	.	.	CAWSNGPQSYTF	TGTGCCTGGAGTAATGGGCCCCAGAGCTACACCTTC
TRBV27	TRBJ2-1	.	TRBD2	CASSRRSGRYNEQFF	TGTGCCAGCAGCCGACGCAGCGGGAGATACAATGAGCAGTTCTTC
TRBV18	TRBJ2-2	.	.	CASSPSSGTNTGELFF	TGTGCCAGCTCACCTTCATCCGGGACGAACACCGGGGAGCTGTTTTTT
TRBV7-3	TRBJ1-1	.	TRBD1	CASSPQGASSEAFF	TGTGCCAGCAGCCCACAGGGGGCATCCTCTGAAGCTTTCTTT
TRBV12-3/TRBV12-4	TRBJ1-1	.	.	CASSSLRWTEAFF	TGTGCCAGCAGTTCCCTGAGGTGGACTGAAGCTTTCTTT
TRBV15	TRBJ2-1	.	.	CATSRDSEQFF	TGTGCCACCAGCAGAGATAGTGAGCAGTTCTTC
TRBV27	TRBJ1-1	.	.	CASRIDRMNTEAFF	TGTGCCAGCAGGATCGACAGGATGAACACTGAAGCTTTCTTT
TRBV30	TRBJ1-5	.	TRBD1	CAWRGDRGNQPQHF	TGTGCCTGGAGGGGTGACAGGGGAAATCAGCCCCAGCATTTT
TRBV4-3	TRBJ1-3	.	.	CASSQTTTDYFSGNTIYF	TGCGCCAGCAGCCAGACTACGACAGACTATTTCTCTGGAAACACCATATATTTT
TRBV6-5	TRBJ1-2	.	TRBD1	CASITGGTNYGYTF	TGTGCCAGCATTACAGGGGGCACTAACTATGGCTACACCTTC
TRBV19	TRBJ1-1	.	.	CASSKDELNTEAFF	TGTGCCAGTAGTAAAGACGAATTGAACACTGAAGCTTTCTTT
TRBV7-2	TRBJ1-3	.	.	CASSLQGIGNTIYF	TGTGCCAGCAGCCTACAGGGTATAGGAAACACCATATATTTT
TRBV6-5	TRBJ2-1	.	TRBD2	CASSYLAGVVQFF	TGTGCCAGCAGTTACTTAGCGGGAGTCGTGCAGTTCTTC
TRBV7-8	TRBJ1-2	.	.	CASSLAELNYGYTF	TGTGCCAGCAGCTTGGCAGAACTTAACTATGGCTACACCTTC
TRBV18	TRBJ2-7	.	TRBD1	CASSPGGTGGLKQYF	TGTGCCAGCTCACCAGGAGGGACAGGGGGCCTAAAGCAGTACTTC